These 18 T cell receptor beta chains originate from one sample sequenced in a study of blood T cells in healthy people across ages. For the second PCR, which ran for roughly 6 to 12 cycles, a sample-barcoded 5' primer and a J-beta primer mix were used. TCRdb re-called the 5' RACE reads with MiXCR, one entry per CDR3 protein. The sample holds approximately 940,000 distinct CDR3 sequences; roughly 48% are singletons and the top ten take 13%. Sequencing input: blood. The origin of the receptors is a man in his thirties or forties in good health.

This clonotype was seen ten or more times. The gene calls are TRBV29-1 and TRBJ1-5; 9 nucleotides match TRBD1. J gave up 4 bases and V 6 bases, and 7 bases lay outside the gene matches. CDR1 and CDR2 from the germline V gene are SQVTM and ANQGSEA. The CDR3 is 14 amino acids. CDR3 in DNA: TGCAGCGTCCAGACCGGGACAGGGAATCAGCCCCAGCATTTT. Translating gives CSVQTGTGNQPQHF. The variable domain in full, completed from reference TRBV29-1 and TRBJ1-5, reads SAVISQKPSRDICQRGTSLTIQCQVDSQVTMMFWYRQQPGQSLTLIATANQGSEATYESGFVIDKFPISRPNLTFSTLTVSNMSPEDSSIYLCSVQTGTGNQPQHFGDGTRLSIL.

In this sample, this clonotype turned up a few times. This chain joins TRBV7-9 and TRBJ1-6; TRBD1 aligns across 10 bases. Germline V gene lookup returns CDR1 SEHNR and CDR2 FQNEAQ (reference sequence). The CDR3 sequence is 19 residues long. J was trimmed by 6 bases and V by 5 bases; bases with no gene match: 16. Here the CDR3 reads CASSQGTGELDDSNSPLHF. DNA for the CDR3: TGTGCCAGCAGCCAGGGGACAGGGGAATTGGACGACTCTAATTCACCCCTCCACTTT.

This clonotype was seen just once. This chain joins TRBV3-1 and TRBJ1-6; TRBD1 aligns across 7 bases. V dropped 3 bases and J dropped 6; count of bases not matched to a gene: 2. Per the germline V gene, CDR1 is LGHDT and CDR2 is YNNKEL (reference sequence). There are 14 residues in the CDR3. CDR3 coding DNA: TGTGCCAGCAGCCAGGGACAGCTTAATTCACCCCTCCACTTT. Protein: CASSQGQLNSPLHF.

The chain links TRBV6-5 to TRBJ2-1, with D uncertain. Germline CDR1 MNHEY, CDR2 SVGAGI. The CDR3 runs to 14 residues. The ends were cut back, 0 bases at V and 4 bases at J, with 7 bases in the middle. The CDR3 loop reads CASSYSSSYNEQFF. Written as DNA, the CDR3 is TGTGCCAGCAGTTACTCGAGCAGTTACAATGAGCAGTTCTTC.

In this sample, this clonotype turned up a few times. CDR3: CASSPTDRGSDTEAFF. DNA of the CDR3: TGCGCCAGCAGCCCGACGGACAGGGGTTCGGACACTGAAGCTTTCTTT. V gene TRBV5-1 combines with J gene TRBJ1-1, with TRBD1 identical over 9 bases. V dropped 4 bases and J dropped 3; count of bases not matched to a gene: 10. This CDR3 comprises 16 residues. CDR1 and CDR2 (germline): SGHRS, YFSETQ.

The V call is TRBV19, the J call TRBJ2-3; a weak D match, TRBD1 (6 bases). The CDR3 is 15 residues long. With 7 bases removed from V and 3 bases from J, the gap between germline ends came to 17 bases. Germline loops: CDR1 LNHDA, CDR2 SQIVND (reference sequence). DNA for the CDR3: TGTGCCAGTACCTCCCGCCAGGGGTGGACAGATACGCAGTATTTT. Translation: CASTSRQGWTDTQYF. The full variable domain, completed using reference TRBV19 and TRBJ2-3, is DGGITQSPKYLFRKEGQNVTLSCEQNLNHDAMYWYRQDPGQGLRLIYYSQIVNDFQKGDIAEGYSVSREKKESFPLTVTSAQKNPTAFYLCASTSRQGWTDTQYFGPGTRLTVL.

This clonotype has more than one count but fewer than ten. V usage is TRBV6-5 and J usage is TRBJ2-5; possible D gene TRBD1, 6 bases. Between the trimmed V and J ends, which lost 5 bases and 4 bases, there was a span of 17 bases. This CDR3 has 15 residues. Germline V gene lookup returns CDR1 MNHEY and CDR2 SVGAGI. CDR3 amino acids: CASSVRGGELETQYF. For the CDR3, the DNA is TGTGCCAGCAGTGTCAGGGGTGGTGAGTTAGAGACCCAGTACTTC.

J is TRBJ1-1 and V is TRBV27; no firm D call. The CDR3 runs 15 residues. Germline V gene lookup returns CDR1 MNHEY and CDR2 SMNVEV (reference sequence). V gave up 5 bases and J gave up 6 bases, with 19 bases separating them. The CDR3 coding sequence is TGTGCCAGCAGTACGCCCCGGGGAACAAGAGCTGAAGCTTTCTTT. This translates into CASSTPRGTRAEAFF.

This chain uses TRBV29-1 with TRBJ1-1; D might be TRBD1 (5 bases). This CDR3 is built from 13 residues. Trimming cost V 5 bases and J 2 bases, with 12 bases left between them. Germline V CDR1 and CDR2: SQVTM, ANQGSEA. This CDR3 reads CSVSRDLNTEAFF. The CDR3 coding sequence is TGCAGCGTTAGTCGGGACTTAAACACTGAAGCTTTCTTT. The full variable domain, in which reference TRBV29-1 and TRBJ1-1 provide the parts outside the CDR3, is SAVISQKPSRDICQRGTSLTIQCQVDSQVTMMFWYRQQPGQSLTLIATANQGSEATYESGFVIDKFPISRPNLTFSTLTVSNMSPEDSSIYLCSVSRDLNTEAFFGQGTRLTVV.

V is TRBV7-9 and J is TRBJ1-4; tentatively, D is TRBD1 (5 bases). V lost 5 bases to trimming and J lost 4 bases, with 20 bases between them. Per the germline V gene, CDR1 is SEHNR and CDR2 is FQNEAQ (reference sequence). The CDR3 covers 17 residues. The CDR3 loop is CASSQQGPGRINEKLFF. CDR3 nucleotides: TGTGCCAGCAGCCAGCAGGGTCCGGGACGGATTAATGAAAAACTGTTTTTT.

The CDR3 loop is CASGLGPSTDTQYF. Here the CDR3 DNA reads TGTGCTAGTGGCCTAGGGCCCAGCACAGATACGCAGTATTTT. V gene TRBV12-5 combines with J gene TRBJ2-3; D not resolved. Deletions cut 6 bases from V and 0 bases from J, with 10 bases between. This CDR3 contains 14 residues. The V gene's germline CDR1 is LGHNT and CDR2 FRNRAP.

J is TRBJ2-3 and V is TRBV7-8; 12 bases are a match to TRBD1. The CDR3 length is 14 residues. V was pared by 5 bases and J by 8 bases, with 5 bases of the junction left unmatched. Germline assignment: CDR1 SGHVS and CDR2 FQNEAQ. The CDR3 nucleotides are TGTGCCAGCAGCCGGGGACAGGGGGCCTCTACGCAGTATTTT. Encoded protein: CASSRGQGASTQYF.

The chain has TRBV5-1 and TRBJ1-4; maybe TRBD1 (5 bases). The germline CDR1 and CDR2 sequences are SGHRS and YFSETQ. Trimming shortened V by 4 bases and J by 4 bases, and 11 bases separated the two germline ends. The CDR3 has 14 residues. CDR3 in DNA: TGCGCCAGCAGCCCAGGGTCGTATAATGAAAAACTGTTTTTT. Translating it yields CASSPGSYNEKLFF.

V and J are TRBV5-1 and TRBJ2-1; no clear D gene. CDR3 size: 16 residues. CDR1 is SGHRS and CDR2 is YFSETQ in the germline V gene. Between the trimmed V and J ends, which lost 5 bases and 2 bases, there was a span of 17 bases. The CDR3 DNA is TGCGCCAGCAGAAATGGGGAACCTATTGCCTACAATGAGCAGTTCTTC. Its protein product is CASRNGEPIAYNEQFF. Combining the CDR3 with reference TRBV5-1 and TRBJ2-1 gives the whole variable domain KAGVTQTPRYLIKTRGQQVTLSCSPISGHRSVSWYQQTPGQGLQFLFEYFSETQRNKGNFPGRFSGRQFSNSRSEMNVSTLELGDSALYLCASRNGEPIAYNEQFFGPGTRLTVL.

This clonotype was seen more than once but under ten times. The chain recombines TRBV29-1 with TRBJ1-2, with 8 bases identical to TRBD1. The CDR3 loop spans 12 amino acids. V was pared by 5 bases and J by 3 bases, with 2 bases of the junction left unmatched. Germline V lookup: CDR1 SQVTM, CDR2 ANQGSEA. In DNA, the CDR3 is TGCAGCGTTCAGGGGGCCTACTATGGCTACACCTTC. It translates to CSVQGAYYGYTF.

This clonotype has more than one count but fewer than ten. This chain connects TRBV12-5 to TRBJ2-1; tentative D call: TRBD2 (5 bases). Trimming took 0 bases from V and 7 from J, leaving 16 bases between them. The CDR3 is 16 residues long. CDR1 is LGHNT, CDR2 FRNRAP, per germline. CDR3 nucleotides: TGTGCTAGTGGTTTGGTACTGGGCTCTAGGAGGAATGAGCAGTTCTTC. Protein sequence: CASGLVLGSRRNEQFF.

V usage is TRBV7-6 and J usage is TRBJ2-1, with 9 positions matching TRBD2. This CDR3 comprises 17 residues. Germline V gene sequence: CDR1 SGHVS, CDR2 FNYEAQ. The V gene end was trimmed by 4 bases and the J gene end by 1 base; junction bases not matched to a gene: 8. CDR3 residues: CASSSPLAGGSYNEQFF. The CDR3, as DNA: TGTGCCAGCAGCTCCCCGTTGGCGGGAGGGTCCTACAATGAGCAGTTCTTC.

The chain employs TRBV7-2 and TRBJ2-7, with D perhaps matching TRBD1 or TRBD2 (6 bases each). CDR1 SGHTA and CDR2 FQGNSA come from the germline V gene. Trimming cost V 4 bases and J 2 bases, with 18 bases left between them. CDR3 size: 16 residues. CDR3 sequence (DNA): TGTGCCAGCAGCTCAACCGGGGGCCTCGGAGCCTACGAGCAGTACTTC. Translation gives CASSSTGGLGAYEQYF.